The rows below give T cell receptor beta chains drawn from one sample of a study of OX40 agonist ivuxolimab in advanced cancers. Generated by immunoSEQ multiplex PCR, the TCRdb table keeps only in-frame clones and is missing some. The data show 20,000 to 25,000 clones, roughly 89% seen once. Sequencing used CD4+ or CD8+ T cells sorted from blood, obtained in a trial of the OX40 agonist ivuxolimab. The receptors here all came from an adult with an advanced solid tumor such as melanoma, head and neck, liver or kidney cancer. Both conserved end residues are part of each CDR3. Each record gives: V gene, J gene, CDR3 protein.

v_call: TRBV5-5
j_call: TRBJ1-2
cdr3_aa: CASSLLVSGDGYTF

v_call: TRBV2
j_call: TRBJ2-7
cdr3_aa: CASTGPTPGQLYEQYF

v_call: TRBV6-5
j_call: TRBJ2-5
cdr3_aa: CASSYFTTGLQETQYF

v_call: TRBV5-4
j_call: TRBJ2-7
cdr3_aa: CAISGTDPYEQYF

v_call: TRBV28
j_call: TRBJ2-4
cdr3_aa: CASSFPDREHIQYF

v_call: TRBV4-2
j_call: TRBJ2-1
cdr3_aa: CASSPDESSYNEQFF

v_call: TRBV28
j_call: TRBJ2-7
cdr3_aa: CASSGDRGAGGSYEQYF

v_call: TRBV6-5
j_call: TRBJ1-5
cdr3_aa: CASSYYRESNQPQHF

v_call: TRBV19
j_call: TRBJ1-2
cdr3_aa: CASSAGPLYTF

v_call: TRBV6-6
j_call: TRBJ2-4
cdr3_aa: CASSSPSEVAKNIQYF